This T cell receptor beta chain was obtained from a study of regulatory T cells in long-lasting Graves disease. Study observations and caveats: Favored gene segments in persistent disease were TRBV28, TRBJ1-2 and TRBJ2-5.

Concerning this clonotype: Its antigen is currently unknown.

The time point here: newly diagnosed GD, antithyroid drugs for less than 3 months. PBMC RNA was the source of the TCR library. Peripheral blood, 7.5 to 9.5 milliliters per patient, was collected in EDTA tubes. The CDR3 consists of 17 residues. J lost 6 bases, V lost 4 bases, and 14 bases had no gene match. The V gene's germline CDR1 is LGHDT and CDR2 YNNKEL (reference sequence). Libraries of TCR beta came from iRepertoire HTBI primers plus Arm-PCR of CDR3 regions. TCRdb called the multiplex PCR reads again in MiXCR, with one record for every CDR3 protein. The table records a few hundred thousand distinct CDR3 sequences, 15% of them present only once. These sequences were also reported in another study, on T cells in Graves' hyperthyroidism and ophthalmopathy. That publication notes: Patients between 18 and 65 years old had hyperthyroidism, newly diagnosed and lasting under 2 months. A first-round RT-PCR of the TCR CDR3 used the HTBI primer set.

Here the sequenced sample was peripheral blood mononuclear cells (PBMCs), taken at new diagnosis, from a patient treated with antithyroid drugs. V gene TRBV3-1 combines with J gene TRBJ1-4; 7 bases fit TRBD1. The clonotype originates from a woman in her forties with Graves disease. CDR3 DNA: TGTGCCAGCAGCCCCCCCCCCGAGACAGGGATTCATGAAAAACTGTTTTTT. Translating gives CASSPPPETGIHEKLFF.